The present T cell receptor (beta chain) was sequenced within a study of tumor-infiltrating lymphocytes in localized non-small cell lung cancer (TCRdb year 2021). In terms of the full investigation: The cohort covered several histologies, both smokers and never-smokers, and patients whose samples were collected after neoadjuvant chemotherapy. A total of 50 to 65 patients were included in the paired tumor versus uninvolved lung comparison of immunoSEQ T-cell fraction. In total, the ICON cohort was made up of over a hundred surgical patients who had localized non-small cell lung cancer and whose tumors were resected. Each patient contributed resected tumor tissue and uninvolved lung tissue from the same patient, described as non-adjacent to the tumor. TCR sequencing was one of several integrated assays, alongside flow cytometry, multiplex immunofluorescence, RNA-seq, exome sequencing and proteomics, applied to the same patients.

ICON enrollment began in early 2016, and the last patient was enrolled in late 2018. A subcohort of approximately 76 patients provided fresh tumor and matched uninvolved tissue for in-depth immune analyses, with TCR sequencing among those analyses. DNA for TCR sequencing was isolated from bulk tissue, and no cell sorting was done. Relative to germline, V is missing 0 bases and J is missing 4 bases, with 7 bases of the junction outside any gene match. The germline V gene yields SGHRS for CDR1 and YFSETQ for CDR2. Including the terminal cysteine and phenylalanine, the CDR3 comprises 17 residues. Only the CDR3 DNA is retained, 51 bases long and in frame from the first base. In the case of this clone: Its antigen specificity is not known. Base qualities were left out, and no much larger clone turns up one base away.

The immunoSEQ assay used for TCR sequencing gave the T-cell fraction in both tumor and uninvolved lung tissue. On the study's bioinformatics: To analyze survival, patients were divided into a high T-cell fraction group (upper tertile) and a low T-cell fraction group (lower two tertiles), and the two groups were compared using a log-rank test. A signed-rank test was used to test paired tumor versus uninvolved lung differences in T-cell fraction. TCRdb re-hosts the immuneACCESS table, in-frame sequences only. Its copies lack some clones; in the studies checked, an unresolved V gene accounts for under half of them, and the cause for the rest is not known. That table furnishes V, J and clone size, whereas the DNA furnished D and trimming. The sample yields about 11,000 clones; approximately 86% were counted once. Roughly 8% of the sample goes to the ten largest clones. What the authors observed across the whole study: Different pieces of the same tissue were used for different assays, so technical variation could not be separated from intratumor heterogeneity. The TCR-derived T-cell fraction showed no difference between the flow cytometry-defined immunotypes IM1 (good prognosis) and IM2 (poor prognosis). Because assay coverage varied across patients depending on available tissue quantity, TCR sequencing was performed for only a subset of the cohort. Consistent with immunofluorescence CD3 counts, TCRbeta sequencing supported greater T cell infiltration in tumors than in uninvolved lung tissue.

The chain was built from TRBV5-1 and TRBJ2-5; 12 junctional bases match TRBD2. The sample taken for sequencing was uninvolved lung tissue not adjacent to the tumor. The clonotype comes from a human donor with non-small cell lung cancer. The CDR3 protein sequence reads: CASSLEAGGLAGETQYF. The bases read TGCGCCAGCAGCTTGGAGGCCGGGGGACTAGCGGGAGAGACCCAGTACTTC.